This TCR beta chain came from a study of CD8+CD57+ T cells in acquired aplastic anemia. About the research overall: Sorted CD4+ and CD8+ cell DNA averaged 3.2 ug. Notes on the study in general: Patients had twenty-nine CD8+ CDR3 sequences in common with controls (the shared set).

To note about this clonotype: Its matching antigen is unknown.

TCR beta VDJ combinations and CDR3 sequences were profiled from genomic DNA. MiXCR was run by TCRdb on the reads, yielding one entry per CDR3 protein. The table lists fewer than 250,000 distinct CDR3 sequences, approximately 51% of them singletons. Patients chosen for sequencing had shown CD8+CD57+ cell expansion by flow cytometry. Germline V CDR1 and CDR2: SGHVT, SQSDAQ. V was cut by 4 bases and J by 6 bases, with 19 bases left in between. This CDR3 is 16 amino acids long. The source material was sorted CD4+, CD8+, or CD8+CD57+ T cells (not recorded which) from PBMCs. The V gene is TRBV7-4, the J gene TRBJ1-5, with D possibly TRBD1 on 5 matching bases. This receptor was obtained from a human donor with aplastic anemia. CDR3 bases: TGTGCCAGCAGCTCAGCGCGGGGACCACTGAGTCAGCCCCAGCATTTT. Its protein product is CASSSARGPLSQPQHF.